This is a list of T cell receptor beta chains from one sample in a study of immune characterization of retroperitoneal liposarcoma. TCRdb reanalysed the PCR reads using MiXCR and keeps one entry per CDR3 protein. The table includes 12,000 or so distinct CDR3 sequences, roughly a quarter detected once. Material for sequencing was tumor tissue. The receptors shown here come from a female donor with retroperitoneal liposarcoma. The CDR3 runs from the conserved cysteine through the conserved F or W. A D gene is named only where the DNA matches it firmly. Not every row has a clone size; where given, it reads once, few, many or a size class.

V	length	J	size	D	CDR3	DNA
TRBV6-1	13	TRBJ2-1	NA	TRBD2	CASSERLAGFLFF	TGTGCCAGCAGTGAACGCCTAGCGGGATTTCTGTTCTTC
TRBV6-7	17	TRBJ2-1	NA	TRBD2	CASSPSRASGRNSEQFF	TGTGCCAGCAGTCCCAGCCGGGCTAGCGGGAGGAACAGCGAGCAGTTCTTC
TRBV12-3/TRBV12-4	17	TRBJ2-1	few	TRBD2	CASSPHLAGVAKNIQFF	TGTGCCAGCAGTCCCCACCTAGCGGGGGTAGCCAAAAACATTCAGTTCTTC
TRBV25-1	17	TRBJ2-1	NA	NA	CASSEWRVDRPKETQFF	TGTGCCAGCAGTGAATGGCGCGTTGACAGACCAAAAGAGACCCAGTTCTTC
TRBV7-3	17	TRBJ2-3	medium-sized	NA	CASSLSPTSASTDTQYF	TGTGCCAGCAGCTTATCCCCCACCTCTGCTAGCACAGATACGCAGTATTTT
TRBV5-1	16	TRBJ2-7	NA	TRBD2	CASSYRTSGTSYEQYF	TGCGCCAGCAGCTATCGGACTAGCGGTACATCCTACGAGCAGTACTTC
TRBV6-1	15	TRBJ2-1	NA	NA	CASIRGQGSRETQFF	TGTGCCAGCATCCGAGGGCAGGGAAGTCGTGAGACCCAGTTCTTC
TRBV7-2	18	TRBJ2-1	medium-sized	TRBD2	CASSPRPSLAGMQETQFF	TGTGCCAGCAGCCCACGCCCCTCGCTAGCGGGGATGCAAGAGACCCAGTTCTTC
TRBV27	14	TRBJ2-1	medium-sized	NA	CASSLQAAYNEQFF	TGTGCCAGCAGCCTTCAAGCAGCTTACAATGAGCAGTTCTTC
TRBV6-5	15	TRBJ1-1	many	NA	CASSYQQGFNTEAFF	TGTGCCAGCAGTTACCAACAGGGTTTTAACACTGAAGCTTTCTTT
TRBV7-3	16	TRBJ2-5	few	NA	CASSPEVARAPNEQYF	TGTGCCAGCAGCCCGGAGGTGGCTAGAGCTCCCAATGAGCAGTACTTC
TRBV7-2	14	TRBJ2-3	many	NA	CASSPQGGDDTQYF	TGTGCCAGCAGCCCCCAGGGGGGGGATGATACGCAGTATTTT
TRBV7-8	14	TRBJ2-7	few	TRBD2	CASSLEAGVYEQYF	TGTGCCAGCAGCTTAGAGGCGGGGGTCTACGAGCAGTACTTC